This T cell receptor (beta chain) was recovered during a study of blood T cell repertoires in COVID-19 (dated by TCRdb to between 2020 and 2021). Regarding the complete study: Samples from collaborators originated in the United States, Italy and Spain and spanned both the acute and convalescent phases of COVID-19. HLA class I and class II types, where available, came from metadata supplied by the sample provider rather than from assay-based typing. Samples were obtained from the ongoing ImmuneRACE study (first 160 participants) and from over 1,000 subjects provided by 6 global collaborators. The repertoires were released in a freely available public database meant as a resource for research on the immune response to SARS-CoV-2. The prospective study material was composed of cDNA or gDNA derived from T cells, B-cell-depleted T cells, or PBMCs. A de-identified subject ID, COVID-19 status, age in years and sex were almost always included in the sample metadata. Subjects who had been exposed to COVID-19, were actively infected with it, or had recovered from it provided the deeply sampled blood TCRbeta repertoires that made up the dataset.

Points the paper makes about the study in general: How much clinical and demographic metadata was included differed by source and by participant, and the metadata was provided uncurated.

Details on this clone: No antigen is known for it. Within one base of it there is no much larger clone, and no base qualities were kept.

TCRbeta CDR3 regions were amplified from genomic DNA by means of the immunoSEQ Assay, a bias-controlled multiplex PCR. On the study's bioinformatics: The number of nucleated cells in each sample was estimated from the amplification of reference gene primers within the assay. Sequence reads were collapsed and filtered to measure the absolute abundance of every unique TCRbeta CDR3 rearrangement. Productive Simpson clonality was computed per sample as the square root of Simpson's diversity index over productive rearrangements. TCRdb provides this immuneACCESS table in a form limited to in-frame rearrangements. Some clones are lacking; in checked studies, under half of them reflect an unresolved V gene, and why the rest are absent is not known. V, J and clone size were drawn from that table, and D and trimming were deduced from the DNA. This sample gives approximately 440,000 clones in total; approximately 86% of them show up just once. The top ten clones comprise about 0.65% of the sample.

Enrolling through a virtual design, the prospective study's participants ranged in age from roughly 18 to 100 years and lived across 20 to 30 United States geographic areas. To assign participants to cohorts, the prospective study relied on clinical history that participants themselves reported in a screening survey and a study questionnaire. ImmuneRACE Cohort 3 recovered participants were defined by two consecutive negative NP/OP PCR tests, healthcare professional clearance, or symptom resolution. Each participant in the prospective study had whole blood, serum and a nasopharyngeal or oropharyngeal swab collected by mobile phlebotomists. Over an approximately 2-month period, participants in the prospective study had the option of providing additional blood draws and questionnaires. Blood samples from the prospective study were shipped frozen or at room temperature prior to DNA extraction. This receptor was obtained from a woman younger than 30 who had recovered from COVID-19. Sequencing input: PBMCs or T cells enriched from blood (not recorded which).

The CDR3 reads as follows: CASSHGTATLYGYTF. In nucleotide form, the sequence is TGCGCCAGCAGCCATGGGACAGCCACTCTTTATGGCTACACCTTC. The rearranged segments are TRBV4-1 and TRBJ1-2; 7 central nucleotides agree with TRBD1. V and J are trimmed by 3 bases and 5 bases, and the gene matches miss 9 bases of the junction. CDR1 is given as MGHRA and CDR2 as YSYEKL, both from the germline V gene. The CDR3 holds 15 amino acids from the cysteine to the phenylalanine. Here the CDR3 DNA is all that survives: 45 bases in frame from base 1.